These 27 T cell receptor beta chains were all obtained from the same sample, sequenced in a study of ipilimumab plus nivolumab after autologous stem cell transplantation. Some clones are missing from TCRdb's copy, which holds only in-frame ones; the method was immunoSEQ multiplex PCR. This sample has tens of thousands of clones; 83% occur once, and the top ten carry roughly 2%. The sequences come from PBMCs, collected in a trial of ipilimumab plus nivolumab as post-transplant consolidation. Source of these receptors: a male donor with diffuse large B-cell lymphoma.

This clone was seen a handful of times. The J gene is TRBJ1-4, the V gene TRBV28; no clear D gene. The CDR3 covers 12 residues. Germline CDR1 MDHEN, CDR2 SYDVKM. V lost 5 bases to trimming and J lost 7 bases, with 8 bases between them. CDR3 amino acids: CASSGRAEKLFF. The CDR3 DNA follows: TGTGCCAGCAGTGGACGGGCTGAAAAACTGTTTTTT. The whole variable domain, filled in from reference TRBV28 and TRBJ1-4, reads DVKVTQSSRYLVKRTGEKVFLECVQDMDHENMFWYRQDPGLGLRLIYFSYDVKMKEKGDIPEGYSVSREKKERFSLILESASTNQTSMYLCASSGRAEKLFFGSGTQLSVL.

The rearrangement joins TRBV18 to TRBJ2-5, with 14 bases matching TRBD2. V shed 3 bases and J 0 bases; nucleotides not matched to a gene: 6. CDR1 is KGHSH and CDR2 is LQKENI in the germline V gene. This CDR3 spans 18 amino acids. The CDR3 nucleotides read TGTGCCAGCTCACCTGGACTAGCGGGGGGCCTAAACCAAGAGACCCAGTACTTC. It codes for CASSPGLAGGLNQETQYF.

This clone was seen a few times. The chain is built from TRBV11-2 and TRBJ2-7; D gene ambiguous. CDR1 is SGHAT, CDR2 FQNNGV, per germline. V dropped 6 bases and J dropped 2 bases, with 14 bases sitting between them. The CDR3 contains 14 residues. The CDR3 bases are TGTGCCAGCAGTAAGGCGGCTACACCCTACGAGCAGTACTTC. Amino acid sequence: CASSKAATPYEQYF.

This chain links TRBV19 with TRBJ1-3; D might be TRBD1 (5 bases). Trimming removed 4 bases at V and 9 bases at J, with 16 bases between. Germline assignment: CDR1 LNHDA and CDR2 SQIVND (reference sequence). CDR3 length: 14 amino acids. The CDR3 nucleotides read TGTGCCAGTAGTAACCCCGGGGCCCGAGGCACCATATATTTT. It specifies CASSNPGARGTIYF.

V usage is TRBV7-9 and J usage is TRBJ1-1, with D uncertain. Germline V gives CDR1 SEHNR, CDR2 FQNEAQ (reference sequence). The V gene lost 5 bases and the J gene lost 1 base, with 17 bases spanning the gap. The length of the CDR3 is 16 residues. The CDR3 here is CASSLIGSPGNTEAFF. In DNA, the CDR3 is TGTGCCAGCAGCCTAATTGGATCACCAGGGAACACTGAAGCTTTCTTT.

V usage is TRBV25-1 and J usage is TRBJ2-7; D possibly uses TRBD1 or TRBD2 (5 bases each). Trimming shortened V by 4 bases and J by 3 bases, and 13 bases separated the two germline ends. Germline V gene data show CDR1 as MGHDK and CDR2 as SYGVNS. The CDR3 spans 14 residues. The CDR3 region has the DNA TGTGCCAGCAGTGGCTACCGGGACGTCTACGAGCAGTACTTC. Protein sequence: CASSGYRDVYEQYF.

The rearrangement joins TRBV28 to TRBJ1-5, with D tentatively TRBD1 (6 bases). Germline loops: CDR1 MDHEN, CDR2 SYDVKM. CDR3 length: 14 amino acids. Between the trimmed V and J ends, which lost 6 bases and 1 base, there was a span of 10 bases. Here the CDR3 reads CASRRGGSNQPQHF. The CDR3 DNA follows: TGTGCCAGCAGGAGGGGGGGGAGCAATCAGCCCCAGCATTTT.

This sequence joins TRBV4-1 and TRBJ2-5; 8 nucleotides match TRBD2. This CDR3 spans 16 amino acids. CDR1 MGHRA and CDR2 YSYEKL come from the germline V gene. V shed 0 bases and J 5 bases; nucleotides not matched to a gene: 8. CDR3 in DNA: TGCGCCAGCAGCCAAGATGGCGCGGGGGGTGGGGAGACCCAGTACTTC. Amino acids: CASSQDGAGGGETQYF.

The J gene is TRBJ1-6, the V gene TRBV5-1; 7 positions match TRBD1. CDR3 length equals 14 residues. V was clipped by 0 bases and J by 9 bases; unmatched bases: 3. Germline V gene lookup returns CDR1 SGHRS and CDR2 YFSETQ. The CDR3 bases are TGCGCCAGCAGCTTGGGACAGGGTGGTTCACCCCTCCACTTT. It codes for CASSLGQGGSPLHF. The whole variable domain, remainder taken from reference TRBV5-1 and TRBJ1-6, is KAGVTQTPRYLIKTRGQQVTLSCSPISGHRSVSWYQQTPGQGLQFLFEYFSETQRNKGNFPGRFSGRQFSNSRSEMNVSTLELGDSALYLCASSLGQGGSPLHFGNGTRLTVT.

V and J are TRBV30 and TRBJ2-2; TRBD1 is a possible D gene (6 bases). V was cut by 4 bases and J by 3 bases, with 18 bases left in between. The CDR3 loop spans 16 amino acids. Germline V gives CDR1 GTSNPN, CDR2 SVGIG (reference sequence). CDR3 bases: TGTGCCTGGACTCGGTTGGGGGCTTGGGACACCGGGGAGCTGTTTTTT. As protein: CAWTRLGAWDTGELFF.

This chain uses TRBV18 with TRBJ2-3; 10 positions agree with TRBD2. This CDR3 comprises 17 residues. V gave up 0 bases and J gave up 2 bases; unmatched junction bases: 5. Germline CDR1 reads KGHSH; CDR2 reads LQKENI. Here the CDR3 DNA reads TGTGCCAGCTCACCACCGTCAGCGGGGGGGCCCACAGATACGCAGTATTTT. Amino acids: CASSPPSAGGPTDTQYF.

This clone appeared a few times. The J gene is TRBJ1-1, the V gene TRBV14; D gene uncertain. Germline V CDR1 and CDR2: SGHDN, FVKESK. The CDR3 contains 13 residues. Trimming took 0 bases from V and 4 from J, leaving 6 bases between them. The CDR3 loop is CASSQDLITEAFF. In DNA form, the CDR3 reads TGTGCCAGCAGCCAAGATCTTATCACTGAAGCTTTCTTT.

The rearrangement joins TRBV6-5 to TRBJ2-1; D uncertain. The CDR3 is 10 residues long. Between the trimmed V and J ends, which lost 11 bases and 10 bases, there was a span of 12 bases. CDR1 is MNHEY, CDR2 SVGAGI, per germline. DNA for the CDR3: TGTGCCCAGGTGTTCGGGGAGCAGTTCTTC. Its translation is CAQVFGEQFF.

This clone was found once. The CDR3 spells CASSQAGTVKTYEQYF. CDR3 in DNA: TGTGCCAGCTCGCAGGCCGGGACAGTTAAGACCTACGAGCAGTACTTC. The chain combines TRBV18 with TRBJ2-7; 7 bases match TRBD1. Trimming cost V 6 bases and J 2 bases; bases outside gene matches: 13. The CDR3 sequence is 16 residues long. Germline V gene data show CDR1 as KGHSH and CDR2 as LQKENI.

The J gene is TRBJ2-7, the V gene TRBV14; the D gene is possibly TRBD1 (5 bases). The length of the CDR3 is 15 residues. CDR1 and CDR2 (germline): SGHDN, FVKESK. Trimming pared 4 bases from V and 0 bases from J, leaving 13 bases between. DNA of the CDR3: TGTGCCAGCAGCCCGTTGGGGCTATCCTCCTACGAGCAGTACTTC. This sequence encodes CASSPLGLSSYEQYF. The entire variable domain, with the rest obtained from reference TRBV14 and TRBJ2-7, is as follows: EAGVTQFPSHSVIEKGQTVTLRCDPISGHDNLYWYRRVMGKEIKFLLHFVKESKQDESGMPNNRFLAERTGGTYSTLKVQPAELEDSGVYFCASSPLGLSSYEQYFGPGTRLTVT.

This clone has a single count. CDR3 in amino acids: CATSRDIHGELFF. The DNA for the CDR3 is TGTGCCACCAGCAGAGATATCCACGGGGAGCTGTTTTTT. V and J are TRBV15 and TRBJ2-2; D gene ambiguous. V shed 0 bases and J shed 7 bases, with 6 bases lying between them. CDR1 and CDR2 (germline): LNHNV, YYDKDF (reference sequence). The CDR3 is 13 amino acids.

The chain links TRBV9 to TRBJ2-1; 8 bases agree with TRBD2. Germline V gives CDR1 SGDLS, CDR2 YYNGEE. V dropped 1 base and J dropped 7; count of bases not matched to a gene: 7. CDR3 length equals 15 residues. Here the CDR3 DNA reads TGTGCCAGCAGCGTAAGTCCCGGCGGGGGGAATGAGCAGTTCTTC. Encoded protein: CASSVSPGGGNEQFF.

The J gene is TRBJ1-4, the V gene TRBV28, with D possibly TRBD1 on 6 matching bases. Trimming shortened V by 6 bases and J by 8 bases, and 16 bases separated the two germline ends. Germline V CDR1 and CDR2: MDHEN, SYDVKM. This CDR3 has 14 residues. The CDR3 nucleotides read TGTGCCAGCAGCCAAGGGGGGGGATGGGAAAAACTGTTTTTT. It encodes CASSQGGGWEKLFF.

The J gene is TRBJ1-2, the V gene TRBV5-6, with TRBD1 matching over 7 bases. Germline values: CDR1 SGHDT, CDR2 YYEEEE. This CDR3 comprises 15 residues. V shed 1 base, J shed 8 bases, and the junction held 11 bases outside the gene matches. The CDR3 nucleotides read TGTGCCAGCAGCTTGTTGGGACAGCAAATTAGCGGCTACACCTTC. Translating gives CASSLLGQQISGYTF.

This chain uses TRBV6-1 with TRBJ1-2; no clear D gene. V was shortened by 7 bases and J by 4 bases, with 7 bases between the two germline ends. The CDR3 covers 11 residues. Germline loops: CDR1 MNHNS, CDR2 SASEGT. The chain's CDR3 is CASKEPYGYTF. In nucleotides, the CDR3 is TGTGCCAGCAAGGAGCCCTATGGCTACACCTTC.

The chain employs TRBV2 and TRBJ1-2; 7 bases are a match to TRBD1. The CDR3 is 11 residues long. With V trimmed by 8 bases and J by 8 bases, 5 bases remained unmatched. Germline CDR1 and CDR2: SNHLY and FYNNEI. The CDR3, as DNA: TGTGCCAGCGGACAGGAGGACGGCTACACCTTC. Translated: CASGQEDGYTF.

The chain couples TRBV5-5 to TRBJ2-7; 8 bases are shared with TRBD1. The V and J ends lost 3 bases and 3 bases, in that order; junction bases with no gene match: 2. Looked up from germline, CDR1 is SGHKS and CDR2 is YYEKEE (reference sequence). This CDR3 is built from 13 residues. CDR3 in DNA: TGTGCCAGCAGCTACGGACAGGGCTACGAGCAGTACTTC. This gives the protein CASSYGQGYEQYF.

This sequence joins TRBV7-6 and TRBJ2-5; 9 bases agree with TRBD2. The J segment lost 3 bases and the V segment lost 3 bases, leaving 5 bases of the junction unmatched. Germline values: CDR1 SGHVS, CDR2 FNYEAQ. The CDR3 extends over 15 amino acids. The CDR3 DNA sequence: TGTGCCAGCAGCTTTCGCGGGGGGGCCAAAGAGACCCAGTACTTC. As protein: CASSFRGGAKETQYF.

This clone is labeled medium-sized. DNA of the CDR3: TGTGCCTGGAATACCGGGACAGATCAAGTGTGGGCTTTCTTT. Protein sequence: CAWNTGTDQVWAFF. The rearrangement uses TRBV30 and TRBJ1-1; 7 bases align to TRBD1. CDR1 GTSNPN and CDR2 SVGIG come from the germline V gene (reference sequence). The CDR3 loop spans 14 amino acids. Germline trimming cut 4 bases from V and 11 bases from J; bases unmatched to any gene: 16.

The chain joins TRBV11-2 to TRBJ2-7, with a possible D match to TRBD1 (5 bases). V lost 5 bases, J lost 0 bases, and 20 bases lay in between. CDR1 and CDR2 from the germline V gene are SGHAT and FQNNGV. The CDR3 length is 17 residues. The CDR3 loop reads CASSDGPDTLSSYEQYF. The CDR3 bases are TGTGCCAGCAGCGATGGACCGGACACACTAAGCTCCTACGAGCAGTACTTC. Filled out from reference TRBV11-2 and TRBJ2-7, the complete variable domain reads EAGVAQSPRYKIIEKRQSVAFWCNPISGHATLYWYQQILGQGPKLLIQFQNNGVVDDSQLPKDRFSAERLKGVDSTLKIQPAKLEDSAVYLCASSDGPDTLSSYEQYFGPGTRLTVT.

About this clone: The junction does not match germline at one end; this may be a read error. The chain joins TRBV5-1 to TRBJ2-5, with D possibly TRBD2 on 6 matching bases. This CDR3 has 13 amino acids. The germline CDR1 and CDR2 sequences are SGHRS and YFSETQ. DNA for the CDR3: TGCGCCAGCAGGTTGGAGGGCTCAGAGACCCAGTACTTC. Its protein product is CASRLEGSETQYF.

The rearrangement uses TRBV18 and TRBJ2-4, with D tentatively TRBD1 (6 bases). The CDR3 has 16 residues. Trimming removed 6 bases from V and 0 bases from J, with 15 bases in between. Germline V lookup: CDR1 KGHSH, CDR2 LQKENI. The CDR3 bases are TGTGCCAGCTCGCTGCAGGGGATTTTAGCCAAAAACATTCAGTACTTC. Its translation is CASSLQGILAKNIQYF.